Presented here are 16 T cell receptor beta chains from one specimen sequenced in a study of T-cell reconstitution after alpha-beta-depleted transplantation in children. As it was prepared, the TCRbeta library received unique molecular identifiers. TCRdb reprocessed the PCR reads via MiXCR and lists one record per CDR3 protein. The data hold about 300,000 distinct CDR3 sequences, with roughly 7.8% observed a single time. The antigens of these receptors remain unknown. Whole-study results and caveats: By one year post-transplant, T-cell counts and diversity largely arose from T cells that were newly produced.

The material was peripheral blood, obtained 360 days after TCRalphabeta/CD19-depleted stem cell transplant. These receptors all stem from a female patient under 10 years old who had a stem cell transplant for Fanconi anemia, so the T cells may come from the graft donor.

As for this clonotype: This clone may be a read error of a much larger clone one base away. The V call is TRBV5-1, the J call TRBJ2-5, with D perhaps TRBD1 (6 bases). Trimming removed 8 bases at V and 3 bases at J, with 20 bases between. Germline V gene data show CDR1 as SGHRS and CDR2 as YFSETQ. The CDR3 has 15 amino acids. For the CDR3, the DNA is TGCGCCAGGAGCGTATTACAGGGCTCTAAAGAGACCCAGTACTTC. This gives the protein CARSVLQGSKETQYF.

The chain is built from TRBV7-9 and TRBJ2-5, with 10 nucleotides matching TRBD2. This CDR3 comprises 16 residues. V trimming: 5 bases; J trimming: 0 bases; junction bases outside the gene matches: 6. The germline CDR1 and CDR2 sequences are SEHNR and FQNEAQ (reference sequence). The CDR3 DNA reads TGTGCCAGCAGCAAGGGAGCGGGGGGGTACCAAGAGACCCAGTACTTC. Amino acids: CASSKGAGGYQETQYF.

The chain carries TRBV2 and TRBJ2-5; D remains ambiguous. The CDR3 has 12 amino acids. V dropped 8 bases and J dropped 3 bases, with 10 bases sitting between them. Looked up from germline, CDR1 is SNHLY and CDR2 is FYNNEI. Here the CDR3 DNA reads TGTGCCAGCTGCACTTTAGAAGAGACCCAGTACTTC. It encodes CASCTLEETQYF.

This clonotype occurred many times. The chain links TRBV9 to TRBJ2-2; TRBD2 matches at 7 bases. Trimming at V came to 0 bases and at J to 6 bases, leaving 11 bases not matched to a gene. The CDR3 is made up of 17 amino acids. Germline V gives CDR1 SGDLS, CDR2 YYNGEE. The CDR3 DNA sequence: TGTGCCAGCAGCGTAGTGATGCTAGCGGTGGGGGCCGGGGAGCTGTTTTTT. Translating it yields CASSVVMLAVGAGELFF.

This clonotype was detected ten times or more. The genes are TRBV7-9 and TRBJ2-1, with 10 bases aligning to TRBD2. Germline assignment: CDR1 SEHNR and CDR2 FQNEAQ (reference sequence). V lost 6 bases and J lost 5; bases outside the gene matches: 4. This CDR3 comprises 14 residues. CDR3 loop: CASRRTSGNNEQFF. Here the CDR3 DNA reads TGTGCCAGCAGGAGGACTAGCGGCAACAATGAGCAGTTCTTC.

This clonotype was seen many times. The V and J genes are TRBV29-1 and TRBJ2-5; D is ambiguous. Between the trimmed V and J ends, which lost 1 base and 3 bases, there was a span of 9 bases. Germline assignment: CDR1 SQVTM and CDR2 ANQGSEA. The CDR3 is 13 amino acids. The CDR3 is CSVEGSVEETQYF. DNA of the CDR3: TGCAGCGTTGAAGGATCGGTTGAAGAGACCCAGTACTTC. The full variable domain, completed using reference TRBV29-1 and TRBJ2-5, is SAVISQKPSRDICQRGTSLTIQCQVDSQVTMMFWYRQQPGQSLTLIATANQGSEATYESGFVIDKFPISRPNLTFSTLTVSNMSPEDSSIYLCSVEGSVEETQYFGPGTRLLVL.

The table lists this clonotype with a few counts. The CDR3 region is CAVYPPQTF. CDR3 DNA: TGTGCCGTATATCCTCCTCAAACCTTC. The chain links TRBV6-2 or TRBV6-3 to TRBJ1-2; D uncertain. The CDR3 contains 9 residues. CDR1 is MNHEY, CDR2 SVGEGT, per germline. V shed 11 bases and J shed 14 bases, with 15 bases lying between them.

This clonotype turned up a few times. The rearrangement joins TRBV20-1 to TRBJ1-2; D unresolved. V was cut by 3 bases and J by 2 bases, with 10 bases left in between. CDR1 and CDR2 (germline): DFQATT, SNEGSKA (reference sequence). The length of the CDR3 is 13 residues. This CDR3 is CSASLKTNYGYTF. In DNA form, the CDR3 reads TGCAGTGCTAGCCTGAAAACCAACTATGGCTACACCTTC.

Ten or more counts support this clonotype. This chain connects TRBV12-3 or TRBV12-4 to TRBJ1-1; D is unresolved. V was cut by 3 bases and J by 0 bases, with 8 bases left in between. There are 14 residues in the CDR3. The CDR3 DNA sequence: TGTGCCAGCAGTTTCCCCAGAGTGAACACTGAAGCTTTCTTT. Its protein is CASSFPRVNTEAFF.

There are many counts of this clonotype. V usage is TRBV7-3 and J usage is TRBJ2-1, with D perhaps TRBD2 (7 bases). Germline CDR1 is SGHTA and CDR2 is FQGTGA. Trimming cost V 1 base and J 7 bases, with 14 bases left between them. The CDR3 totals 15 residues. The CDR3 loop is CASSLMGGQRNEQFF. In DNA form, the CDR3 reads TGTGCCAGCAGCTTAATGGGGGGGCAGCGAAATGAGCAGTTCTTC.

This clonotype has ten or more counts. V is TRBV4-3 and J is TRBJ2-3; 11 bases are shared with TRBD2. This CDR3 region has 16 residues. The germline CDR1 and CDR2 sequences are LGHNA and YSLEER. J was trimmed by 1 base and V by 2 bases; bases with no gene match: 2. DNA for the CDR3: TGCGCCAGCAGCCAATTGACTAGCGGGGGCACAGATACGCAGTATTTT. It encodes CASSQLTSGGTDTQYF.

The table lists this clonotype with many counts. This chain connects TRBV10-3 to TRBJ2-5, with TRBD2 identical over 10 bases. J was trimmed by 4 bases and V by 4 bases; bases with no gene match: 9. The V gene's germline CDR1 is ENHRY and CDR2 SYGVKD. The CDR3 extends over 16 amino acids. CDR3 coding DNA: TGTGCCATCAGTGTGGGGCTAGCGGGAGTTTCAGAGACCCAGTACTTC. The encoded protein is CAISVGLAGVSETQYF.

There are a few counts of this clonotype. V and J are TRBV15 and TRBJ2-4, with D perhaps TRBD1 (6 bases). Germline assignment: CDR1 LNHNV and CDR2 YYDKDF (reference sequence). The CDR3 sequence is 17 residues long. Trimming took off 8 bases at V and 0 bases at J, with 20 bases between the two ends. DNA for the CDR3: TGTGCCACCTCAGTAGGGACAACCCCCTTAGCCAAAAACATTCAGTACTTC. It specifies CATSVGTTPLAKNIQYF.

This clonotype was recorded many times. This chain links TRBV15 with TRBJ1-1; 7 bases align to TRBD1. Trimming at V came to 3 bases and at J to 6 bases, leaving 10 bases not matched to a gene. Germline values: CDR1 LNHNV, CDR2 YYDKDF (reference sequence). CDR3 size: 15 residues. CDR3 nucleotides: TGTGCCACCAGCAGGCAATACAGGGGAGCGGCTGAAGCTTTCTTT. This gives the protein CATSRQYRGAAEAFF.

This clonotype was recorded at least ten times. The chain combines TRBV6-2 or TRBV6-3 with TRBJ2-7; D gene uncertain. This CDR3 contains 14 residues. The germline V gene encodes CDR1 MNHEY and CDR2 SVGEGT. Trimming took 3 bases from V and 1 from J, leaving 10 bases between them. CDR3 nucleotide sequence: TGTGCCAGCAGTTATGCAGGCGGATCCTACGAGCAGTACTTC. Amino acids: CASSYAGGSYEQYF.

This clonotype was observed at least ten times. The rearrangement joins TRBV10-2 to TRBJ2-1; TRBD1 is a possible D gene (6 bases). Germline CDR1 WSHSY, CDR2 SAAADI. CDR3 length: 15 amino acids. Trimming shortened V by 3 bases and J by 7 bases, and 16 bases separated the two germline ends. In nucleotides, the CDR3 is TGCGCCAGCAGTGAAAGGGGGAGAGTGTGGAATGAGCAGTTCTTC. This translates into CASSERGRVWNEQFF.